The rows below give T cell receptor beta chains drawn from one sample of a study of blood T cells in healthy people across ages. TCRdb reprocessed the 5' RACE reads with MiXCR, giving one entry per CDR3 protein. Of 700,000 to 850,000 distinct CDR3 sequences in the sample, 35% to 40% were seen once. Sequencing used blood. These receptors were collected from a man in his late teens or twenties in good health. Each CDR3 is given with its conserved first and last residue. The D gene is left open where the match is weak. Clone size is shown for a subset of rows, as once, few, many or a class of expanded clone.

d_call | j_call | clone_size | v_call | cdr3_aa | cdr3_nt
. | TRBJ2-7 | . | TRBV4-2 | CASSQGWGVYNEQYF | TGTGCCAGCAGCCAAGGGTGGGGGGTCTACAATGAGCAGTACTTC
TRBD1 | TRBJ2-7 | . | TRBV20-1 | CSAIGTGSYEQYF | TGCAGTGCTATCGGGACAGGGAGCTACGAGCAGTACTTC
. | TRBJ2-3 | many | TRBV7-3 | CASSSAPGADTQYF | TGTGCCAGCAGCTCCGCCCCGGGAGCCGATACGCAGTATTTT
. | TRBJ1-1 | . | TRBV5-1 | CASSQNRDEAFF | TGCGCCAGCAGCCAGAACCGGGACGAAGCTTTCTTT
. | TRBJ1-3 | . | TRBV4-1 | CASSQAFGFPSSGNTIYF | TGCGCCAGCAGCCAAGCCTTTGGCTTCCCGAGCTCTGGAAACACCATATATTTT
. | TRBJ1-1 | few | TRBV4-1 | CASSQGVGTEAFF | TGCGCCAGCAGCCAAGGAGTCGGGACTGAAGCTTTCTTT
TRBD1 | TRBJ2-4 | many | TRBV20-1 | CSAAEGTDANIQYF | TGCAGTGCCGCCGAGGGGACAGACGCTAACATTCAGTACTTC
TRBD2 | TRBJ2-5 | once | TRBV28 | CASSPLSGSETQYF | TGTGCCAGCAGTCCCCTTAGCGGGTCAGAGACCCAGTACTTC
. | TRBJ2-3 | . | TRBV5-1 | CASSLAQDPDTQYF | TGCGCCAGCAGCTTGGCACAGGACCCAGATACGCAGTATTTT
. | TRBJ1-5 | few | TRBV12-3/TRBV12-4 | CASSPQGDQPQHF | TGTGCCAGCAGTCCACAGGGTGACCAGCCCCAGCATTTT
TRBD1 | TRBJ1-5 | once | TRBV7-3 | CASSVGQVRQPQHF | TGTGCCAGCAGCGTCGGACAGGTCCGCCAGCCCCAGCATTTT
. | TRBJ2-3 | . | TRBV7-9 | CASSSSGTRYTDTQYF | TGTGCCAGCAGCTCCTCCGGGACGCGGTACACAGATACGCAGTATTTT
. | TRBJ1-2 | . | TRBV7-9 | CASSPQTGYGYTF | TGTGCCAGCAGCCCACAAACCGGATATGGCTACACCTTC
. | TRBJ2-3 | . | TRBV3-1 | CASSQGGGFWTQYF | TGTGCCAGCAGCCAAGGAGGAGGGTTTTGGACGCAGTATTTT
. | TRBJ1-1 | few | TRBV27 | CASSYGADTEAFF | TGTGCCAGCAGTTACGGAGCCGACACTGAAGCTTTCTTT
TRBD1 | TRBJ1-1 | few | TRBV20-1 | CSAPRGGTGVAEAFF | TGCAGTGCTCCACGAGGAGGGACAGGGGTCGCTGAAGCTTTCTTT